This T cell receptor beta chain appears in the sequencing data of a study of identical twins. The V and J ends lost 7 bases and 5 bases respectively, with 20 bases between them. The CDR3 runs 15 residues. CDR1 and CDR2 (germline): MNHEY, SVGEGT. TCRdb ran MiXCR on the 5' RACE reads and lists one entry per CDR3 protein. This table holds 500,000 to 600,000 distinct CDR3 sequences, approximately 22% found once. A further study also used this sample, focusing on T cells expressing NK-cell markers. That paper adds: About 1.0-8% of CD8+ T cells in more than five donors belonged to dominant NKG2C+ clonotypes. In four donors, these clonotypes also led the CD3+CD56-NKG2C+ fraction.

The sequence was obtained from a woman younger than 35 in good health. This chain connects TRBV6-2 or TRBV6-3 to TRBJ1-1; TRBD1 is a possible D gene (6 bases). Sequenced input: CD4+ T cells sorted from blood. CDR3 protein: CASINSLPRGTEAFF. The CDR3 bases are TGTGCCAGCATTAATTCCCTCCCAAGGGGGACTGAAGCTTTCTTT.